This T cell receptor beta chain was observed in a study of blood T cell repertoires in COVID-19. About the study: COVID-19 samples from acute and convalescent phases originated in the United States, Italy and Spain. Nucleic acid was either cDNA or gDNA, and it came from T cells, B-cell-depleted T cells, or PBMCs.

Unmatched junction bases numbered 9, after V lost 5 bases and J lost 4 bases. The CDR3 consists of 16 residues. Looked up from germline, CDR1 is SEHNR and CDR2 is FQNEAQ (reference sequence). Clones were read by immunoSEQ multiplex PCR, and TCRdb kept only the in-frame ones, dropping some. The sample lists approximately 240,000 clones, around nine tenths occurring once. The chain couples TRBV7-9 to TRBJ2-7, with 12 bases matching TRBD1. This clonotype originated in a woman aged 40-49 years who had recovered from COVID-19. Sequencing input: peripheral blood. In nucleotides, the CDR3 is TGTGCCAGCAGCCGCGGGGGACAGGGGGCTTTATACGAGCAGTACTTC. It translates to CASSRGGQGALYEQYF.